One and the same sample provided the 21 T cell receptor beta chains below, sequenced in a study of blood T cell repertoires in COVID-19. The assay was immunoSEQ multiplex PCR, and TCRdb's table has in-frame clones only and misses some. This table holds approximately 170,000 clones, more than 85% found once. Input material: peripheral blood. These receptors all come from a woman aged 60-75 years with COVID-19, enrolled during active disease.

The rearrangement joins TRBV10-3 to TRBJ1-1, with 7 bases fitting TRBD1. Germline V gene lookup returns CDR1 ENHRY and CDR2 SYGVKD. The CDR3 is made up of 14 amino acids. Trimming cost V 6 bases and J 0 bases; bases outside gene matches: 4. The CDR3 protein is CAIRGTAMNTEAFF. The CDR3 DNA sequence: TGTGCCATCAGAGGGACAGCAATGAACACTGAAGCTTTCTTT.

This chain links TRBV27 with TRBJ1-1, with D unresolved. Germline V gene sequence: CDR1 MNHEY, CDR2 SMNVEV (reference sequence). This CDR3 has 14 residues. Trimming took 2 bases from V and 5 from J, leaving 12 bases between them. CDR3: CASSLRGLGTEAFF. The CDR3 coding sequence is TGTGCCAGCAGTTTACGAGGGCTGGGGACTGAAGCTTTCTTT.

DNA of the CDR3: TGTGCCAGCAGTACTACAGGAGAGACCCAGTACTTC. Its protein product is CASSTTGETQYF. The chain joins TRBV6-6 to TRBJ2-5, with D perhaps TRBD1 (5 bases). Germline loops: CDR1 MNHNY, CDR2 SVGAGI (reference sequence). V shed 5 bases and J shed 4 bases, with 8 bases lying between them. This CDR3 is built from 12 residues.

The chain combines TRBV18 with TRBJ1-6, with D unclear. This CDR3 has 13 amino acids. Germline V gene lookup returns CDR1 KGHSH and CDR2 LQKENI. The V gene lost 3 bases and the J gene lost 10 bases, with 10 bases spanning the gap. The CDR3 here is CASSPRRGSPLHF. CDR3 DNA sequence: TGTGCCAGCTCACCCCGACGAGGATCACCCCTCCACTTT. Filled out from reference TRBV18 and TRBJ1-6, the complete variable domain reads NAGVMQNPRHLVRRRGQEARLRCSPMKGHSHVYWYRQLPEEGLKFMVYLQKENIIDESGMPKERFSAEFPKEGPSILRIQQVVRGDSAAYFCASSPRRGSPLHFGNGTRLTVT.

The chain is built from TRBV30 and TRBJ2-3; TRBD1 matches 7 bases. The germline V gene encodes CDR1 GTSNPN and CDR2 SVGIG (reference sequence). There are 16 residues in the CDR3. Unmatched junction bases numbered 12, after V lost 4 bases and J lost 2 bases. The CDR3 DNA reads as TGTGCCTGGATTTCTGAGTGGGACAGAGACACAGATACGCAGTATTTT. Protein: CAWISEWDRDTDTQYF.

This clone has only one observation. The chain joins TRBV19 to TRBJ1-5, with 9 positions matching TRBD1. CDR3 length: 17 amino acids. Germline V gene data show CDR1 as LNHDA and CDR2 as SQIVND (reference sequence). V lost 5 bases, J lost 0 bases, and 8 bases stayed unmatched. The CDR3 coding sequence is TGTGCCAGTAGTCCCACAGGGGGCGCCGATAGCAATCAGCCCCAGCATTTT. Translating it yields CASSPTGGADSNQPQHF.

The chain couples TRBV7-3 to TRBJ2-1; a weak D match, TRBD1 (5 bases). The CDR3 consists of 12 residues. Germline-derived CDR1 and CDR2 are SGHTA and FQGTGA. Trimming shortened V by 5 bases and J by 9 bases, and 11 bases separated the two germline ends. CDR3 DNA sequence: TGTGCCAGCAGCCTACAAAGGGGTGAGCAGTTCTTC. Translation gives CASSLQRGEQFF.

This chain's CDR3 is CASSPFSNSPLHF. CDR3 DNA: TGTGCCAGCAGCCCATTTTCCAATTCACCCCTCCACTTT. V is TRBV7-3 and J is TRBJ1-6; D not certain. Germline V lookup: CDR1 SGHTA, CDR2 FQGTGA. Trimming stripped 5 bases from V and 7 bases from J, with 9 bases between. The CDR3 has 13 amino acids.

This chain joins TRBV6-1 and TRBJ2-7; 10 nucleotides align to TRBD2. V gave up 2 bases and J gave up 2 bases; unmatched junction bases: 0. Germline V lookup: CDR1 MNHNS, CDR2 SASEGT. CDR3 length equals 14 residues. The CDR3 sequence is CASSESGGAYEQYF. In nucleotides, the CDR3 is TGTGCCAGCAGTGAAAGCGGGGGGGCCTACGAGCAGTACTTC.

The gene calls are TRBV9 and TRBJ2-2, with D uncertain. Germline values: CDR1 SGDLS, CDR2 YYNGEE. The CDR3 has 13 amino acids. The V and J ends lost 0 bases and 5 bases respectively, with 5 bases between them. The CDR3 nucleotides read TGTGCCAGCAGCGTAGCAGATACCGGGGAGCTGTTTTTT. It is translated as CASSVADTGELFF.

The chain uses TRBV29-1 and TRBJ2-2, with 7 positions matching TRBD1. Germline assignment: CDR1 SQVTM and CDR2 ANQGSEA. V dropped 6 bases and J dropped 2; count of bases not matched to a gene: 3. This CDR3 contains 13 residues. CDR3 sequence reads: CSVRDSNTGELFF. The CDR3 DNA is TGCAGCGTCCGGGACAGTAACACCGGGGAGCTGTTTTTT.

The gene calls are TRBV10-3 and TRBJ2-7; 8 positions agree with TRBD1. CDR3 length equals 13 residues. Losses at the gene ends were 9 bases for V and 2 bases for J; bases not matched to a gene: 6. Germline V lookup: CDR1 ENHRY, CDR2 SYGVKD. This CDR3 is CAIKTGDTYEQYF. In nucleotides, the CDR3 is TGTGCCATTAAGACAGGGGATACCTACGAGCAGTACTTC.

The rearrangement uses TRBV21-1 and TRBJ2-7; the D segment call TRBD2 is taken from the table without a DNA check. TRBV21-1 is assigned pseudogene status. This CDR3 is built from 15 residues. CDR3 sequence reads: CATPWRGPPFHEQYF. The CDR3 DNA reads TGTGCCACCCCATGGCGGGGTCCTCCTTTTCACGAGCAGTACTTC.

In this sample, this clone turned up once. The V and J genes are TRBV19 and TRBJ1-6; TRBD1 might be the D (6 bases). Trimming cost V 10 bases and J 6 bases, with 19 bases left between them. CDR1 and CDR2 (germline): LNHDA, SQIVND (reference sequence). This CDR3 spans 15 amino acids. The CDR3 reads CATREGHRINSPLHF. CDR3 in DNA: TGTGCCACCAGAGAGGGACACAGAATTAATTCACCCCTCCACTTT. The full variable domain, completed using reference TRBV19 and TRBJ1-6, is DGGITQSPKYLFRKEGQNVTLSCEQNLNHDAMYWYRQDPGQGLRLIYYSQIVNDFQKGDIAEGYSVSREKKESFPLTVTSAQKNPTAFYLCATREGHRINSPLHFGNGTRLTVT.

The chain employs TRBV6-5 and TRBJ2-2; D unclear. V lost 6 bases to trimming and J lost 8 bases, with 19 bases between them. Germline CDR1 MNHEY, CDR2 SVGAGI. The CDR3 is made up of 15 amino acids. Here the CDR3 DNA reads TGTGCCAGCAGACAGTCACGCGCCTCCAGGGGGGAGCTGTTTTTT. Protein product: CASRQSRASRGELFF.

The V call is TRBV4-1, the J call TRBJ1-2; D unclear. This CDR3 region has 15 residues. Germline CDR1 and CDR2: MGHRA and YSYEKL. The V and J ends lost 3 bases and 2 bases respectively, with 13 bases between them. CDR3 sequence: CASSQHLLQNYGYTF. In DNA, the CDR3 is TGCGCCAGCAGCCAGCACCTTCTGCAGAACTATGGCTACACCTTC.

This chain uses TRBV19 with TRBJ1-1, with D unclear. Deletions cut 6 bases from V and 5 bases from J, with 16 bases between. Germline CDR1 and CDR2: LNHDA and SQIVND (reference sequence). The CDR3 runs to 14 residues. CDR3 nucleotides: TGTGCCAGTAGGGTCAACGCGGACTGGACTGAAGCTTTCTTT. As protein: CASRVNADWTEAFF.

The V call is TRBV19, the J call TRBJ1-2, with 8 bases aligning to TRBD1. V gave up 5 bases and J gave up 8 bases; unmatched junction bases: 10. This CDR3 has 14 amino acids. The germline V gene has CDR1 LNHDA and CDR2 SQIVND (reference sequence). The CDR3 loop reads CASSGQGRDFGYTF. CDR3 DNA sequence: TGTGCCAGTAGTGGACAGGGACGGGATTTCGGCTACACCTTC.

Points on this clone: Other DNA sequences of this sample code for an identical CDR3. The chain links TRBV7-2 to TRBJ2-3; the match to TRBD2 covers 10 bases. The length of the CDR3 is 16 residues. Germline V gene lookup returns CDR1 SGHTA and CDR2 FQGNSA. V lost 1 base, J lost 3 bases, and 4 bases stayed unmatched. As DNA, the CDR3 is TGTGCCAGCAGCTTAGGTGCTAGCGGGGGTACAGATACGCAGTATTTT. Residues: CASSLGASGGTDTQYF.

The chain links TRBV10-2 to TRBJ1-6; 10 nucleotides align to TRBD1. Germline V lookup: CDR1 WSHSY, CDR2 SAAADI. The CDR3 spans 18 residues. V shed 2 bases and J 10 bases; nucleotides not matched to a gene: 14. The CDR3 DNA follows: TGCGCCAGCAGTGAGATTTCTGGGAGACAGGGGGCGAGATCACCCCTCCACTTT. Its translation: CASSEISGRQGARSPLHF.

The gene calls are TRBV9 and TRBJ2-1, with D maybe TRBD2 (6 bases). The V end was cut by 3 bases, the J end by 8 bases, with 12 bases between. Germline V gene data show CDR1 as SGDLS and CDR2 as YYNGEE. This CDR3 has 13 amino acids. In DNA, the CDR3 is TGTGCCAGCAGCGCCGCGGGGCGCGATGAGCAGTTCTTC. It codes for CASSAAGRDEQFF.